This TCR beta chain came from a study of blood T cells in healthy people across ages. Study-level information: About one barcoded TCR beta cDNA was captured per two T cells.

General study findings and limits: Age brought a roughly linear fall in TCR beta diversity measured per million T cells.

The authors ran a second PCR of roughly 6 to 12 cycles using a sample-barcoded 5' primer and a J-beta primer mix. Using its own MiXCR run on the 5' RACE reads, TCRdb lists one record per CDR3 protein. Of approximately 730,000 distinct CDR3 sequences in the sample, 35% to 45% were seen once. For this clonotype: Antigen unknown.

V was clipped by 6 bases and J by 1 base; unmatched bases: 10. There are 15 residues in the CDR3. Germline CDR1 reads SQVTM; CDR2 reads ANQGSEA. Each sample yielded at least 5.5 micrograms of PBMC total RNA. The chain uses TRBV29-1 and TRBJ1-1, with TRBD1 identical over 8 bases. This receptor was obtained from an older woman in good health. The sequenced material came from blood. The CDR3 loop is CSVARTGQGNTEAFF. CDR3 sequence (DNA): TGCAGCGTGGCCCGGACAGGGCAAGGGAACACTGAAGCTTTCTTT.